The clone carrying this TCR beta chain counts as medium-sized (0.01 to 0.1%). Germline V gene lookup returns CDR1 SGHKS and CDR2 YYEKEE (reference sequence). The CDR3 extends over 15 amino acids. Trimming at V came to 4 bases and at J to 3 bases, leaving 10 bases not matched to a gene. The entry originates in a study of T cell repertoires in aging, cancer and after chemotherapy. Peripheral blood genomic DNA, not sorted cells or RNA, was the template. Rearranged V-D-J TRB sequences were amplified with a mixed TRB-A/B primer pool. Via MiXCR, TCRdb re-called the multiplex PCR reads, giving one row per CDR3 protein. The sample has 10,000 to 15,000 distinct CDR3 sequences, 25% to 30% seen once.

This chain uses TRBV5-5 with TRBJ2-7; 7 bases are a match to TRBD1. The clonotype was recovered from a human donor with a blood cancer. The sample consisted of blood. The DNA of the CDR3 is TGTGCCAGCAGCCCGGCCGGGACAGCTCTCTACGAGCAGTACTTC. Its translation: CASSPAGTALYEQYF.